This is a list of T cell receptor beta chains from one sample in a study of T-cell reconstitution after alpha-beta-depleted transplantation in children. TCRdb re-analysed the PCR reads in MiXCR, keeping a single row per CDR3 protein. The sample includes fewer than 400,000 distinct CDR3 sequences, roughly 21% of them seen just once. The material was PBMCs, mostly from graft donor cells, obtained 180 days after TCRalphabeta/CD19-depleted stem cell transplant. These receptors all stem from a male patient younger than 18 who had a stem cell transplant for acute lymphoblastic leukemia, so the T cells may come from the graft donor. Each CDR3 is given with its conserved first and last residue. The D gene is left open where the match is weak. The size of a clone is reported for some rows only, either as once, few or many, or as a class for expanded clones.

CDR3nt | CDR3aa | d_gene | abundance | j_gene | len | v_gene
TGTGCCAGCTACCTGCCCGACGACACAGATACGCAGTATTTT | CASYLPDDTDTQYF | . | few | TRBJ2-3 | 14 | TRBV2
TGTGCCAGCTTAAGGGGGTACTACGAGCAGTACTTC | CASLRGYYEQYF | . | many | TRBJ2-7 | 12 | TRBV7-6
TGCGCCAGCAGCTTAGCCCTGACTAGCGGGAGGGCCTACAATGAGCAGTTCTTC | CASSLALTSGRAYNEQFF | TRBD2 | few | TRBJ2-1 | 18 | TRBV5-1
TGTGCCAGCAGCCAAGAACCTAGCGGGAGTAATGAGCAGTACTTC | CASSQEPSGSNEQYF | TRBD2 | many | TRBJ2-7 | 15 | TRBV3-1
TGTGCCAGCAGTTTTATCGGAGCCGGAGAGACCCAGTACTTC | CASSFIGAGETQYF | . | . | TRBJ2-5 | 14 | TRBV27
TGCGCCAGCAGCTGGACGGGACAGGAGGGCTACACCTTC | CASSWTGQEGYTF | TRBD1 | few | TRBJ1-2 | 13 | TRBV5-1
TGTGCCACCAGCAGAGAGAGGGGACAACTTTTCTACCCTTACAATGAGCAGTTCTTC | CATSRERGQLFYPYNEQFF | . | few | TRBJ2-1 | 19 | TRBV15
TGTGCCAGCAAAGGGACAGGAGTAGGCGATCTTGTTAGCTCCTACAATGAGCAGTTCTTC | CASKGTGVGDLVSSYNEQFF | TRBD1 | few | TRBJ2-1 | 20 | TRBV2
TGTGCCAGTATCGGGAGTAGGAACACTGAAGCTTTCTTT | CASIGSRNTEAFF | . | . | TRBJ1-1 | 13 | TRBV19
TGTGCCAGCAGCTTTTGGGACAATCAGCCCCAGCATTTT | CASSFWDNQPQHF | . | few | TRBJ1-5 | 13 | TRBV5-5
TGTGCCAGCAGTAAGGGGGGGGGGACAGGAAATCAGCCCCAGCATTTT | CASSKGGGTGNQPQHF | TRBD1 | . | TRBJ1-5 | 16 | TRBV25-1
TGCGCCAGCAGCTTGAGTTATGCACGGTCAAGCAATGAGCAGTTCTTC | CASSLSYARSSNEQFF | . | few | TRBJ2-1 | 16 | TRBV5-1
TGCAGTGCTATCCGCAGTCCGCTAGCGGGAGCCAACGGGAAGGAGACCCAGTACTTC | CSAIRSPLAGANGKETQYF | TRBD2 | . | TRBJ2-5 | 19 | TRBV20-1
TGCGCCAGCTCGTCCAGGGGCAGGTGGGCCTACGAGCAGTACTTC | CASSSRGRWAYEQYF | . | . | TRBJ2-7 | 15 | TRBV18
TGCAGTGGGGATGAGAAATTGGGAGAGACCCAGTACTTC | CSGDEKLGETQYF | . | . | TRBJ2-5 | 13 | TRBV20-1
TGTGCCAGCAGCTTGGATCGAGCGGGAGGTTCCTACAATGAGCAGTTCTTC | CASSLDRAGGSYNEQFF | TRBD2 | few | TRBJ2-1 | 17 | TRBV7-4
TGCGCCAGCGGAGTCTACAATGAGCAGTTCTTC | CASGVYNEQFF | . | . | TRBJ2-1 | 11 | TRBV5-1